The TCR beta chain described here comes from a study of cytomegalovirus exposure and HLA in healthy donors. The overall study: Sequencing of approximately 190 million T cells in an earlier analysis found around 120 million unique TCR beta sequences.

13 Jbeta primers and 60 Vbeta primers were used for the PCR. TCRdb's table, derived via immunoSEQ multiplex PCR, lists solely in-frame clones and lacks some. The sample includes 200,000 or so clones, around 79% seen only once; the top ten take 1.5% to 2%. The CDR3 is 13 residues long. Germline loops: CDR1 GTSNPN, CDR2 SVGIG (reference sequence). Deletions cut 0 bases from V and 3 bases from J, with 8 bases between. A word on this clone: Its specificity is not known.

General study results and limits: It was reportedly the case that the classifier diagnosed cytomegalovirus status with high specificity and sensitivity.

The specimen was PBMCs. The TCR was taken from a man in his late teens or twenties in good health and CMV-seronegative. This sequence joins TRBV30 and TRBJ1-2; D gene ambiguous. Written as DNA, the CDR3 is TGTGCCTGGAGTGTTAACAGCTACTATGGCTACACCTTC. Its translation is CAWSVNSYYGYTF.